Listed below are T cell receptor beta chains from one sample, sequenced in a study of blood T cell repertoires in COVID-19. Assay: immunoSEQ multiplex PCR; the TCRdb copy retains only in-frame clones and omits some. The sample lists approximately 220,000 clones, under 90% occurring once. The specimen sequenced was PBMCs or T cells enriched from blood (not recorded which). The receptors here all came from a woman aged 45-65 years who had been exposed to COVID-19. Both conserved end residues are part of each CDR3. The D gene is left open where the match is weak. Size is omitted from some rows. Given values are once, few, many or a class for expanded clones.

D	V	J	size	CDR3	DNA
TRBD1	TRBV2	TRBJ2-2	few	CASSGQGVGTGELFF	TGTGCCAGCAGTGGTCAGGGGGTCGGCACCGGGGAGCTGTTTTTT
TRBD2	TRBV6-5	TRBJ2-7	-	CASSYSASGADYEQYF	TGTGCCAGCAGTTACTCGGCTAGCGGGGCTGACTACGAGCAGTACTTC
-	TRBV14	TRBJ1-3	-	CASSRMEAASGNTIYF	TGTGCCAGCAGCCGAATGGAGGCGGCTTCGGGAAACACCATATATTTT
-	TRBV3-1/TRBV3-2	TRBJ1-2	-	CASSLTTTSNYGYTF	TGTGCCAGCAGTTTGACCACTACATCAAACTATGGCTACACCTTC
-	TRBV19	TRBJ2-3	once	CASSMSFTDTQYF	TGTGCCAGTAGTATGTCCTTCACAGATACGCAGTATTTT
-	TRBV6-1	TRBJ1-3	-	CASSEQGTAGNTIYF	TGTGCCAGCAGTGAACAGGGAACCGCTGGAAACACCATATATTTT
-	TRBV6-4	TRBJ2-5	-	CASSDSIGSETQYF	TGTGCCAGCAGTGACTCGATCGGGAGTGAGACCCAGTACTTC
-	TRBV6-2/TRBV6-3	TRBJ2-1	-	CASSRTSYNEQFF	TGTGCCAGCAGCCGTACCAGCTACAATGAGCAGTTCTTC
-	TRBV19	TRBJ2-2	-	CASSIPLGPGTGELFF	TGTGCCAGTAGTATCCCTCTCGGCCCAGGGACCGGGGAGCTGTTTTTT
TRBD1	TRBV2	TRBJ1-1	-	CASLAGTGTSTEAFF	TGTGCCAGCTTAGCCGGGACAGGGACTAGCACTGAAGCTTTCTTT
TRBD1	TRBV7-2	TRBJ1-2	-	CASSRAQGVGYGYTF	TGTGCCAGCAGCCGGGCACAGGGGGTAGGCTATGGCTACACCTTC
-	TRBV9	TRBJ1-1	-	CASSEAPGGTEAFF	TGTGCCAGCAGCGAGGCCCCAGGTGGGACTGAAGCTTTCTTT
-	TRBV18	TRBJ1-2	-	CASSPPGSDHGYTF	TGTGCCAGCTCACCTCCGGGATCCGACCATGGCTACACCTTC
TRBD1	TRBV3-1/TRBV3-2	TRBJ1-1	-	CASLNRGLGNTEAFF	TGTGCCAGCCTAAACAGGGGACTGGGGAACACTGAAGCTTTCTTT
TRBD1	TRBV6-2/TRBV6-3	TRBJ1-5	once	CASSSGTGYQPQHF	TGTGCCAGCAGTTCCGGGACAGGGTATCAGCCCCAGCATTTT
-	TRBV29-1	TRBJ2-4	-	CSVRPPGTPINIQYF	TGCAGCGTCCGACCGCCAGGGACACCGATAAACATTCAGTACTTC
TRBD1	TRBV4-1	TRBJ2-7	-	CASSPSGQGSYEQYF	TGCGCCAGCAGCCCATCGGGACAGGGTTCCTACGAGCAGTACTTC
TRBD1	TRBV11-3	TRBJ1-1	-	CASSRDSQNTEAFF	TGTGCCAGCAGCCGGGACAGCCAGAACACTGAAGCTTTCTTT
TRBD1	TRBV29-1	TRBJ2-6	-	CSVSTGGSGANVLTF	TGCAGCGTTAGCACAGGGGGGAGCGGGGCCAACGTCCTGACTTTC
-	TRBV6-6	TRBJ1-2	-	CASSSGTLPYGYTF	TGTGCCAGCAGTTCCGGGACACTCCCCTATGGCTACACCTTC
-	TRBV11-1	TRBJ1-1	-	CASSLSMGGTEAFF	TGTGCCAGCAGCTTAAGCATGGGGGGGACTGAAGCTTTCTTT
-	TRBV15	TRBJ1-1	-	CATSRGLNTEAFF	TGTGCCACCAGCAGAGGGCTGAACACTGAAGCTTTCTTT
TRBD1	TRBV5-1	TRBJ1-1	-	CASSLRHGTGWDTEAFF	TGCGCCAGCAGCTTGCGCCATGGGACAGGGTGGGACACTGAAGCTTTCTTT
-	TRBV12-3/TRBV12-4	TRBJ2-2	-	CASILGAGELFF	TGTGCCAGCATCCTCGGGGCCGGGGAGCTGTTTTTT
-	TRBV7-2	TRBJ2-2	few	CASSPGLPNTGELFF	TGTGCCAGCAGCCCGGGACTGCCGAACACCGGGGAGCTGTTTTTT
-	TRBV5-4	TRBJ1-1	-	CASGSGKGDTEAFF	TGTGCCAGCGGGTCAGGGAAGGGGGACACTGAAGCTTTCTTT
TRBD1	TRBV2	TRBJ1-5	-	CASSEGHRGPNQPQHF	TGTGCCAGCAGTGAAGGTCACAGGGGGCCAAATCAGCCCCAGCATTTT
-	TRBV6-1	TRBJ1-1	-	CASSEVFGQAEAFF	TGTGCCAGCAGTGAAGTTTTTGGGCAGGCTGAAGCTTTCTTT
TRBD2	TRBV5-1	TRBJ2-2	once	CASSSGLAGAGELFF	TGCGCCAGCAGCAGCGGACTAGCGGGGGCCGGGGAGCTGTTTTTT
-	TRBV29-1	TRBJ1-5	-	CSVVPFSQPQHF	TGCAGCGTTGTCCCTTTCAGTCAGCCCCAGCATTTT
-	TRBV29-1	TRBJ2-7	-	CSVEDRGQAGEQYF	TGCAGCGTTGAAGATCGCGGGCAGGCGGGGGAGCAGTACTTC
TRBD1	TRBV4-3	TRBJ1-1	-	CASSQVERGRTEAFF	TGCGCCAGCAGCCAAGTGGAAAGGGGGCGAACTGAAGCTTTCTTT
TRBD1	TRBV6-5	TRBJ1-1	-	CASSYLGTGGTEAFF	TGTGCCAGCAGTTATCTCGGGACAGGGGGAACTGAAGCTTTCTTT
TRBD2	TRBV5-1	TRBJ2-1	once	CASRLGLAAVPSSYNEQFF	TGCGCCAGCAGATTGGGACTAGCGGCAGTCCCAAGCTCCTACAATGAGCAGTTCTTC
-	TRBV4-3	TRBJ1-4	-	CASSQEYGGVGEKLFF	TGCGCCAGCAGCCAAGAGTACGGGGGAGTTGGTGAAAAACTGTTTTTT
-	TRBV5-1	TRBJ2-3	-	CASSLGRSVNTQYF	TGCGCCAGCAGCTTGGGGCGGTCGGTCAATACGCAGTATTTT
-	TRBV7-6	TRBJ1-3	few	CASSLAQGGSSGNTIYF	TGTGCCAGCAGCTTAGCGCAAGGAGGCAGCTCTGGAAACACCATATATTTT
TRBD2	TRBV7-3	TRBJ2-3	-	CASSFQTSGTDTQYF	TGTGCCAGCAGCTTCCAGACTAGCGGCACAGATACGCAGTATTTT
TRBD1	TRBV19	TRBJ1-1	-	CASSTGQGFVGHTEAFF	TGTGCCAGTAGTACGGGACAGGGGTTCGTTGGTCACACTGAAGCTTTCTTT
TRBD1	TRBV6-5	TRBJ1-2	-	CASRTGGSGYGYTF	TGTGCCAGCAGGACAGGGGGATCAGGGTATGGCTACACCTTC
TRBD2	TRBV11-2	TRBJ2-1	-	CASSILAGGRYNEQFF	TGTGCCAGCAGCATATTAGCGGGGGGCCGTTACAATGAGCAGTTCTTC
TRBD1	TRBV27	TRBJ2-7	few	CASSRDRGQHEQYF	TGTGCCAGCAGTCGGGACAGGGGGCAACACGAGCAGTACTTC
-	TRBV5-1	TRBJ1-1	-	CASSLVALNTEAFF	TGCGCCAGCAGCTTGGTGGCCCTGAACACTGAAGCTTTCTTT
-	TRBV19	TRBJ2-5	-	CASTLSDGETQYF	TGTGCCAGTACCCTTAGCGACGGGGAGACCCAGTACTTC
-	TRBV28	TRBJ1-1	-	CASSPRGSGEAFF	TGTGCCAGCAGCCCCAGGGGATCCGGTGAAGCTTTCTTT
-	TRBV18	TRBJ1-6	-	CASSPRTGGNSPLHF	TGTGCCAGCTCACCAAGGACGGGAGGGAATTCACCCCTCCACTTT
-	TRBV28	TRBJ1-2	-	CASSLIDRGYTF	TGTGCCAGCAGTCTCATAGATCGGGGCTACACCTTC
TRBD1	TRBV3-1/TRBV3-2	TRBJ1-1	-	CASRPGTGGMNTEAFF	TGTGCCAGCAGACCCGGGACAGGGGGCATGAACACTGAAGCTTTCTTT
-	TRBV12-3/TRBV12-4	TRBJ2-2	-	CASSRANTGELFF	TGTGCCAGCAGCAGGGCAAACACCGGGGAGCTGTTTTTT
-	TRBV9	TRBJ1-2	-	CASSVVGAGAGETEGYTF	TGTGCCAGCAGCGTAGTTGGGGCGGGAGCAGGGGAAACGGAGGGCTACACCTTC
-	TRBV2	TRBJ1-5	-	CASSGGQAGQPQHF	TGTGCCAGCAGTGGGGGGCAGGCCGGTCAGCCCCAGCATTTT
-	TRBV27	TRBJ1-1	-	CASSYRGALNTEAFF	TGTGCCAGCAGTTACCGAGGAGCTTTGAACACTGAAGCTTTCTTT
TRBD2	TRBV4-1	TRBJ2-7	-	CASTPSPSSGAYEQYF	TGCGCCAGCACCCCATCCCCATCTAGCGGGGCCTACGAGCAGTACTTC
TRBD1	TRBV28	TRBJ1-3	-	CASHQGQTGNTIYF	TGTGCCTCTCACCAGGGACAGACTGGAAACACCATATATTTT
-	TRBV6-5	TRBJ2-2	-	CASSLRGRGTGELFF	TGTGCCAGCAGTCTCAGGGGGCGGGGGACCGGGGAGCTGTTTTTT
-	TRBV10-2	TRBJ1-1	-	CASSESTGFDTEAFF	TGCGCCAGCAGTGAGTCGACTGGGTTCGACACTGAAGCTTTCTTT
-	TRBV10-1	TRBJ2-1	-	CASSEPPSAEQFF	TGCGCCAGCAGTGAACCCCCTAGCGCCGAGCAGTTCTTC
-	TRBV20-1	TRBJ1-5	-	CSASKQGTRNQPQHF	TGCAGTGCTAGTAAGCAGGGAACGCGCAATCAGCCCCAGCATTTT
-	TRBV18	TRBJ1-1	once	CASSPLKGLNTEAFF	TGTGCCAGCTCACCGTTAAAGGGGCTGAACACTGAAGCTTTCTTT